This T cell receptor (beta chain) was recovered during a study of CD8+ T cells in alopecia areata. Study-level background: Those patients who were treated received oral tofacitinib, which was given at 5 to 10 mg twice daily for moderate-to-severe alopecia areata.

RNA, once extracted, was reverse transcribed into cDNA for use as the sequencing template. The repertoire was sequenced with immunoSEQ multiplex PCR; TCRdb's copy has only in-frame clones and lacks some. The data show about 110,000 clones, less than 70% seen once. Germline-derived CDR1 and CDR2 are SGHTA and FQGNSA. Trimming took off 5 bases at V and 5 bases at J, with 8 bases between the two ends. The CDR3 runs to 12 residues. This sample's treatment: oral pan-JAK inhibitor, 5-10 mg twice daily. Collected material from alopecia areata patients comprised lesional scalp punch biopsies and peripheral blood.

The material sequenced was CD4+ T cells sorted from blood, taken at week 24, from a patient treated with tofacitinib. The J gene is TRBJ2-3, the V gene TRBV7-2, with no clear D. The TCR comes from a human donor with alopecia areata. CDR3 bases: TGTGCCAGCAGCATACTGAGAGATACGCAGTATTTT. It translates to CASSILRDTQYF. The entire variable domain, with the rest obtained from reference TRBV7-2 and TRBJ2-3, is as follows: GAGVSQSPSNKVTEKGKDVELRCDPISGHTALYWYRQSLGQGLEFLIYFQGNSAPDKSGLPSDRFSAERTGGSVSTLTIQRTQQEDSAVYLCASSILRDTQYFGPGTRLTVL.